This T cell receptor beta chain was recovered during a study of a mutant IDH1 vaccine in newly diagnosed glioma. Across the whole study: Most had both radiotherapy and temozolomide beforehand; others had only one.

This CDR3 is built from 14 residues. Trimming left V 6 bases short and J 0 bases short, with 11 bases between. Germline V gene sequence: CDR1 SNHLY, CDR2 FYNNEI. This sample's time point: week 35, safety follow-up. Topical imiquimod accompanied each vaccine dose, which consisted of 300 ug of mutant IDH1 20-mer peptide. Clones were read by immunoSEQ multiplex PCR, and TCRdb kept only the in-frame ones, dropping some. The sample consists of some 50,000 clones, about 92% of them appearing once. As for this clone: Its specificity is not known.

The chain carries TRBV2 and TRBJ1-1, with a tentative D call TRBD1 (5 bases). Sample: PBMCs, taken from a glioma patient whose treatment included an IDH1 peptide vaccine. The receptor comes from a man between 45 and 60 years old with glioma. The CDR3 is CASSGGTMNTEAFF. CDR3 bases: TGTGCCAGCAGCGGGGGGACGATGAACACTGAAGCTTTCTTT. The full variable domain, in which reference TRBV2 and TRBJ1-1 provide the parts outside the CDR3, is EPEVTQTPSHQVTQMGQEVILRCVPISNHLYFYWYRQILGQKVEFLVSFYNNEISEKSEIFDDQFSVERPDGSNFTLKIRSTKLEDSAMYFCASSGGTMNTEAFFGQGTRLTVV.